The count of the clone carrying this T cell receptor (beta chain) is one. This sample is part of a study of T cell changes during pregnancy in multiple sclerosis. This CDR3 spans 17 amino acids. The germline V and J ends were trimmed by 5 bases and 2 bases, with 20 bases remaining between them. Per germline, CDR1 SEHNR and CDR2 FQNEAQ (reference sequence). Only in-frame clones appear in the TCRdb table, and some are missing; sequencing was by immunoSEQ multiplex PCR. The top ten hold under 2% of the sample, which has tens of thousands of clones, more than 85% seen once. The receptor's source is a female donor in good health, enrolled as a control in a pregnancy study. The sample consisted of CD4+ T cells from peripheral blood mononuclear cells, taken after pregnancy. This chain links TRBV7-9 with TRBJ2-3, with TRBD2 as a possible D gene (5 bases). The CDR3 DNA is TGTGCCAGCAGCCCCCCACCTTACGAGCGGTTCACAGATACGCAGTATTTT. Amino acids: CASSPPPYERFTDTQYF. The full variable domain, completed using reference TRBV7-9 and TRBJ2-3, is DTGVSQNPRHKITKRGQNVTFRCDPISEHNRLYWYRQTLGQGPEFLTYFQNEAQLEKSRLLSDRFSAERPKGSFSTLEIQRTEQGDSAMYLCASSPPPYERFTDTQYFGPGTRLTVL.